This TCR beta chain is drawn from a study of blood T cell repertoires in COVID-19. Across the study: The United States, Italy and Spain were the sources of the acute and convalescent COVID-19 samples. PBMCs, B-cell-depleted T cells, or T cells provided the cDNA or gDNA that made up the material.

Under the authors' procedure: Amplification from reference gene primers served as the basis for estimated nucleated cell counts. The table came from immunoSEQ multiplex PCR; TCRdb's copy has only in-frame clones and leaves some out. V, J and clone size reflect that table, while D and trimming were determined from the DNA. The sample records more than 90,000 clones, approximately 92% being singletons. The CDR3 length is 14 residues. Trimming took 3 bases from V and 7 from J, leaving 11 bases between them. CDR1 is SGDLS and CDR2 is YYNGEE in the germline V gene. Input material: peripheral blood. This rearrangement joins TRBV9 to TRBJ1-6; possible D gene TRBD1, 5 bases. The receptor's source is a man between 50 and 59 years old with active COVID-19. The chain's CDR3 is CASSASAGNSPLHF. CDR3 coding DNA: TGTGCCAGCAGCGCCTCAGCAGGGAATTCACCCCTCCACTTT.